This TCR beta chain was captured by sequencing in a study of early T cells in non-severe SARS-CoV-2 infection. A few counts support this clonotype. CDR1 MDHEN and CDR2 SYDVKM come from the germline V gene. V was pared by 4 bases and J by 6 bases, with 9 bases of the junction left unmatched. The CDR3 loop spans 15 amino acids. Molecules of cDNA were individually given unique molecular identifiers that were attached to them. TCRdb called the 5' RACE reads again in MiXCR, with one record for every CDR3 protein. The sample holds 50,000 to 65,000 distinct CDR3 sequences, about 8% seen once. The V gene is TRBV28, the J gene TRBJ1-1; 9 bases fit TRBD1. This clonotype originated in an adult who was a healthcare worker with PCR-confirmed SARS-CoV-2 infection or an uninfected control (not recorded which). The source was whole blood, collected at baseline. The CDR3 spells CASSSPGTGSPEAFF. CDR3 DNA: TGTGCCAGCAGTTCGCCCGGGACAGGGTCCCCTGAAGCTTTCTTT. The complete variable domain, with remaining parts taken from reference TRBV28 and TRBJ1-1, reads DVKVTQSSRYLVKRTGEKVFLECVQDMDHENMFWYRQDPGLGLRLIYFSYDVKMKEKGDIPEGYSVSREKKERFSLILESASTNQTSMYLCASSSPGTGSPEAFFGQGTRLTVV.